Here is one T cell receptor beta chain with its context. Survey-level immunoSEQ sequencing profiled the TCR beta repertoire. Libraries were prepared by immunoSEQ multiplex PCR; TCRdb keeps only in-frame clonotypes and omits some of them. The profile shows 55,000 to 70,000 clones, 80% to 95% of them singletons. The sequenced sample consisted of PBMCs. The sequence derives from a man in his forties with rheumatoid arthritis.

CDR3 in DNA: TGTGCCAGCTCACCACGGACAGGGGAGAACACTGAAGCTTTCTTT. This gives the protein CASSPRTGENTEAFF. The chain carries TRBV18 and TRBJ1-1; 9 bases align to TRBD1. Germline V gene sequence: CDR1 KGHSH, CDR2 LQKENI. The CDR3 is 15 residues long. V dropped 1 base and J dropped 1; count of bases not matched to a gene: 1. Based on the CDR3 plus reference TRBV18 and TRBJ1-1, the full variable domain is NAGVMQNPRHLVRRRGQEARLRCSPMKGHSHVYWYRQLPEEGLKFMVYLQKENIIDESGMPKERFSAEFPKEGPSILRIQQVVRGDSAAYFCASSPRTGENTEAFFGQGTRLTVV.